The 15 T cell receptor beta chains below come from one sample, sequenced in a study of molecular identifiers for immune sequencing clone quantification. TCRdb recomputed calls from the PCR reads with MiXCR, one row per CDR3 protein. The sample lists just under 650,000 distinct CDR3 sequences, around 20% occurring once. The source material was naive CD8+ T cells from blood, with Jurkat cell RNA spiked in. As to subset: FACS-sorted CD8+CD4-CCR7+CD45RA+ naive T cells. The origin of the receptors is a human donor in good health. Some libraries in this study had Jurkat cell RNA spiked in.

This clonotype has at least ten counts. The V call is TRBV6-1, the J call TRBJ2-7; 7 bases line up with TRBD2. Germline V gives CDR1 MNHNS, CDR2 SASEGT. J lost 7 bases, V lost 7 bases, and 16 bases had no gene match. This CDR3 has 15 residues. The CDR3 here is CASIYSGDLSGEQYF. DNA for the CDR3: TGTGCCAGCATCTACAGCGGGGACCTTTCTGGGGAGCAGTACTTC.

This clonotype was picked up many times. This chain uses TRBV3-1 with TRBJ2-5, with 7 nucleotides matching TRBD2. This CDR3 region has 15 residues. Germline trimming cut 1 base from V and 2 bases from J; bases unmatched to any gene: 4. Germline loops: CDR1 LGHDT, CDR2 YNNKEL (reference sequence). The CDR3 coding sequence is TGTGCCAGCAGCCAAGTGACGGGGGGTCAAGAGACCCAGTACTTC. It encodes CASSQVTGGQETQYF.

This clonotype was observed at least ten times. V gene TRBV6-2 or TRBV6-3 combines with J gene TRBJ1-1; tentative D call: TRBD1 (6 bases). CDR1 MNHEY and CDR2 SVGEGT come from the germline V gene. This CDR3 comprises 16 residues. The V and J ends lost 6 bases and 6 bases respectively, with 23 bases between them. CDR3 sequence (DNA): TGTGCCAGCAGCGGGTTTCGGGGGCGGGAGAGGGCTGAAGCTTTCTTT. Amino acid sequence: CASSGFRGRERAEAFF.

This clonotype was observed at least ten times. V gene TRBV7-2 combines with J gene TRBJ1-1, with a tentative D call TRBD1 (5 bases). Germline values: CDR1 SGHTA, CDR2 FQGNSA. V gave up 5 bases and J gave up 0 bases, with 16 bases separating them. The CDR3 runs to 16 residues. The CDR3: CASSPAGYGMNTEAFF. In nucleotides, the CDR3 is TGTGCCAGCAGCCCTGCAGGGTATGGGATGAACACTGAAGCTTTCTTT.

This clonotype was seen repeatedly, ten times or more. V gene TRBV7-9 combines with J gene TRBJ2-2, with 13 bases identical to TRBD2. Germline loops: CDR1 SEHNR, CDR2 FQNEAQ (reference sequence). The CDR3 has 19 amino acids. Unmatched junction bases numbered 9, after V lost 5 bases and J lost 0 bases. The CDR3 loop is CASSQGLAGVSANTGELFF. CDR3 DNA sequence: TGTGCCAGCAGCCAAGGACTAGCGGGAGTGTCCGCGAACACCGGGGAGCTGTTTTTT.

Only a few counts were recorded for this clonotype. The V gene is TRBV6-6, the J gene TRBJ2-1; D might be TRBD2 (7 bases). From germline, CDR1 is MNHNY and CDR2 SVGAGI (reference sequence). This CDR3 is built from 16 residues. V was clipped by 2 bases and J by 5 bases, with 16 bases between them. CDR3 sequence (DNA): TGTGCCAGCAGTTACCCCCTAGGGGGGGCACACAATGAGCAGTTCTTC. Translated: CASSYPLGGAHNEQFF.

This clonotype came up many times. This sequence joins TRBV10-3 and TRBJ2-1; D is unclear. The CDR3 has 15 residues. V was trimmed by 0 bases and J by 4 bases, leaving 10 bases between them. The germline V gene has CDR1 ENHRY and CDR2 SYGVKD. The CDR3 reads CAISESIGPYNEQFF. Here the CDR3 DNA reads TGTGCCATCAGTGAGTCGATTGGCCCTTACAATGAGCAGTTCTTC.

The chain links TRBV2 to TRBJ2-2; 7 bases match TRBD1. There are 14 residues in the CDR3. V shed 4 bases, J shed 7 bases, and the junction held 6 bases outside the gene matches. Germline values: CDR1 SNHLY, CDR2 FYNNEI. The CDR3 protein is CASSGGQSNGELFF. The DNA for the CDR3 is TGTGCCAGCAGTGGGGGACAGTCAAACGGGGAGCTGTTTTTT.

In this sample, this clonotype turned up many times. The V gene is TRBV27, the J gene TRBJ1-5; TRBD1 is a possible D gene (5 bases). V was cut by 4 bases and J by 3 bases, with 7 bases left in between. The CDR3 contains 13 residues. Germline V CDR1 and CDR2: MNHEY, SMNVEV (reference sequence). This CDR3 is CASSSGPNQPQHF. The CDR3 DNA reads as TGTGCCAGCAGTTCGGGGCCCAATCAGCCCCAGCATTTT.

This rearrangement joins TRBV23-1 to TRBJ2-3; 7 bases map to TRBD1. TRBV23-1 carries the ORF label, with uncertain function. J lost 3 bases, V lost 2 bases, and 26 bases had no gene match. This CDR3 region has 22 residues. The CDR3 loop is CASSQRSPRDRPDPPPTDTQYF. For the CDR3, the DNA is TGCGCCAGCAGTCAACGGTCCCCCAGGGACAGACCCGACCCCCCCCCGACAGATACGCAGTATTTT.

The chain is built from TRBV20-1 and TRBJ2-1; 7 nucleotides agree with TRBD1. Per germline, CDR1 DFQATT and CDR2 SNEGSKA (reference sequence). V lost 5 bases, J lost 4 bases, and 17 bases stayed unmatched. The CDR3 runs 17 residues. The CDR3 DNA is TGCAGTGCTTCAGATACCCTAAGGGACAGTATATACAATGAGCAGTTCTTC. Translating gives CSASDTLRDSIYNEQFF.

This clonotype was seen at least ten times. V and J are TRBV5-5 and TRBJ2-7; 9 nucleotides align to TRBD1. Per germline, CDR1 SGHKS and CDR2 YYEKEE (reference sequence). The CDR3 spans 15 residues. J lost 4 bases, V lost 3 bases, and 8 bases had no gene match. CDR3 in DNA: TGTGCCAGCAGCTACCGGACAGGGGACGTATACGAGCAGTACTTC. Translated: CASSYRTGDVYEQYF.

This clonotype has at least ten counts. CDR3 DNA: TGCAGTGCCGGGACTAGCGGGAGACTGGGAGATACGCAGTATTTT. It yields the protein CSAGTSGRLGDTQYF. This chain links TRBV20-1 with TRBJ2-3, with 14 bases aligning to TRBD2. Trimming cost V 6 bases and J 5 bases; bases outside gene matches: 7. The CDR3 has 15 residues. Germline V lookup: CDR1 DFQATT, CDR2 SNEGSKA (reference sequence).

In the case of this clonotype: A read error may be the cause here, since a much bigger clone is one base away. The rearrangement links TRBV24-1 to TRBJ2-6; tentative D call: TRBD2 (5 bases). This CDR3 is built from 20 residues. The germline V gene has CDR1 KGHDR and CDR2 SFDVKD. The CDR3 DNA reads as TGTGCCACCAGTGGTCTAGATGGACGCCCTGAGGGCTCTGGGGTCAACGTCCTGACTTTC. This sequence encodes CATSGLDGRPEGSGVNVLTF.

This clonotype was seen more than once but under ten times. The chain couples TRBV12-3 or TRBV12-4 to TRBJ2-7; D unresolved. The CDR3 runs to 15 residues. The V gene lost 3 bases and the J gene lost 2 bases, with 14 bases spanning the gap. The CDR3 nucleotides read TGTGCCAGCAGTTTCGTGTCATGGAGCCCCTACGAGCAGTACTTC. Translation: CASSFVSWSPYEQYF.